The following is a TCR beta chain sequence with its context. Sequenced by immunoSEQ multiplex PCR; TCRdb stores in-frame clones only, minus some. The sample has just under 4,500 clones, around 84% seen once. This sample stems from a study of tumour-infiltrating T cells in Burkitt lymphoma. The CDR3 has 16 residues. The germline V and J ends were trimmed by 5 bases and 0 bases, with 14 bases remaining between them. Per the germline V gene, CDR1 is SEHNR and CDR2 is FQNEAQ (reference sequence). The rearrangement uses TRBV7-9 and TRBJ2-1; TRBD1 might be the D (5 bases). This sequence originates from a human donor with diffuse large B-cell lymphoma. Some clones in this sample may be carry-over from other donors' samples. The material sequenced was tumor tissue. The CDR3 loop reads CASSADRGSSYNEQFF. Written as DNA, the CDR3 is TGTGCCAGCAGCGCTGATAGGGGAAGCTCCTACAATGAGCAGTTCTTC.